What follows are 13 T cell receptor beta chains derived from one specimen sequenced in a study of T cell repertoires in cytomegalovirus infection. TCRdb re-called the reads with MiXCR, one entry per CDR3 protein. Altogether approximately 700,000 distinct CDR3 sequences are present, about 40% being singletons, with the ten largest covering 2.8%. Sequencing input: PBMCs. These receptors were collected from a human donor in good health (CMV status not recorded). Some clones in this sample may be carry-over from other donors' samples.

The rearrangement uses TRBV6-2 or TRBV6-3 and TRBJ2-7; D is ambiguous. V was pared by 6 bases and J by 3 bases, with 9 bases between. Looked up from germline, CDR1 is MNHEY and CDR2 is SVGEGT. The CDR3 is made up of 12 amino acids. The CDR3 reads CASRYPSYEQYF. For the CDR3, the DNA is TGTGCCAGCAGATACCCCAGCTACGAGCAGTACTTC.

J is TRBJ1-2 and V is TRBV12-3 or TRBV12-4, with unresolved D. The V end lost 6 bases, the J end lost 2 bases, and 16 bases lay between the germline ends. The CDR3 loop spans 15 amino acids. The chain's CDR3 is CASSSSWAKNYGYTF. DNA of the CDR3: TGTGCCAGCAGCTCCAGCTGGGCCAAGAACTATGGCTACACCTTC.

The chain employs TRBV4-2 and TRBJ1-6, with TRBD1 as a possible D gene (5 bases). Germline lookup yields CDR1 LGHNA and CDR2 YNFKEQ. The CDR3 has 15 residues. Trimming removed 4 bases from V and 5 bases from J, with 12 bases in between. The CDR3 loop reads CASSPLQGNNSPLHF. The CDR3 DNA follows: TGTGCCAGCAGCCCTCTCCAGGGAAATAATTCACCCCTCCACTTT.

This clonotype has more than one count but fewer than ten. The rearrangement links TRBV7-2 to TRBJ1-5; D not certain. Trimming removed 4 bases from V and 5 bases from J, with 12 bases in between. The germline V gene has CDR1 SGHTA and CDR2 FQGNSA. This CDR3 comprises 14 residues. The CDR3: CASSSRWVYQPQHF. In DNA, the CDR3 is TGTGCCAGCAGCTCTCGGTGGGTCTATCAGCCCCAGCATTTT.

The gene calls are TRBV7-3 and TRBJ2-3, with TRBD2 identical over 8 bases. Unmatched junction bases numbered 11, after V lost 8 bases and J lost 4 bases. This CDR3 comprises 15 residues. Germline V gene sequence: CDR1 SGHTA, CDR2 FQGTGA. The CDR3 protein is CASSPSGGRPDTQYF. Written as DNA, the CDR3 is TGTGCCAGCTCACCCAGCGGGGGACGTCCAGATACGCAGTATTTT.

This chain uses TRBV5-4 with TRBJ2-1, with D uncertain. Looked up from germline, CDR1 is SGHNT and CDR2 is YYREEE (reference sequence). Trimming took off 1 base at V and 0 bases at J, with 8 bases between the two ends. This CDR3 spans 15 amino acids. CDR3 residues: CASSLYSSSYNEQFF. The CDR3 region has the DNA TGTGCCAGCAGCTTGTATTCTAGCTCCTACAATGAGCAGTTCTTC.

The CDR3, as DNA: TGTGCCAGTAGTCTCGACGACGTGGGGGAACCCTATGGCTACACCTTC. As protein: CASSLDDVGEPYGYTF. V gene TRBV19 combines with J gene TRBJ1-2; D possibly corresponds to TRBD1 (5 bases). V lost 5 bases and J 4 bases, leaving 20 bases between the germline ends. Germline CDR1 LNHDA, CDR2 SQIVND (reference sequence). The CDR3 runs to 16 residues.

The V and J genes are TRBV4-2 and TRBJ2-3; 8 bases align to TRBD2. Germline loops: CDR1 LGHNA, CDR2 YNFKEQ. V dropped 0 bases and J dropped 0; count of bases not matched to a gene: 2. CDR3 length: 16 residues. DNA of the CDR3: TGTGCCAGCAGCCAAGAACTAGCGGTTAGCACAGATACGCAGTATTTT. This translates into CASSQELAVSTDTQYF.

This clonotype was seen more than once but under ten times. The chain joins TRBV10-3 to TRBJ2-7; no clear D gene. The CDR3 is 12 amino acids. Germline assignment: CDR1 ENHRY and CDR2 SYGVKD. Trimming took off 8 bases at V and 5 bases at J, with 13 bases between the two ends. The CDR3 protein is CAIGDTADEQYF. In DNA, the CDR3 is TGTGCCATCGGAGACACCGCCGACGAGCAGTACTTC.

This clonotype was observed many times. The chain joins TRBV7-2 to TRBJ2-4; D remains ambiguous. With 5 bases removed from V and 9 bases from J, the gap between germline ends came to 29 bases. The CDR3 has 18 residues. CDR1 and CDR2 from the germline V gene are SGHTA and FQGNSA. CDR3 amino acids: CASSPPVLGSPSTGIQYF. Here the CDR3 DNA reads TGTGCCAGCAGCCCCCCCGTTCTGGGGTCCCCAAGTACCGGCATTCAGTACTTC.

The chain has TRBV28 and TRBJ1-1; D perhaps matches TRBD1 (5 bases). Trimming removed 6 bases at V and 1 base at J, with 15 bases between. This CDR3 comprises 15 residues. Per the germline V gene, CDR1 is MDHEN and CDR2 is SYDVKM. CDR3 coding DNA: TGTGCCAGCAGGGACAACAGAGCATCGAACACTGAAGCTTTCTTT. It translates to CASRDNRASNTEAFF.

The J gene is TRBJ1-4, the V gene TRBV2; 7 nucleotides agree with TRBD1. This CDR3 comprises 16 residues. Germline CDR1 and CDR2: SNHLY and FYNNEI. Trimming took 4 bases from V and 6 from J; bases not matched to a gene: 11. CDR3 nucleotides: TGTGCCAGCAGTGGGGACAGTCTACGTTCTGATGAAAAACTGTTTTTT. Translating gives CASSGDSLRSDEKLFF. Using reference TRBV2 and TRBJ1-4 for the parts outside the CDR3, the full variable domain is EPEVTQTPSHQVTQMGQEVILRCVPISNHLYFYWYRQILGQKVEFLVSFYNNEISEKSEIFDDQFSVERPDGSNFTLKIRSTKLEDSAMYFCASSGDSLRSDEKLFFGSGTQLSVL.

This chain joins TRBV7-6 and TRBJ1-1, with D perhaps matching TRBD1 (5 bases). CDR1 and CDR2 (germline): SGHVS, FNYEAQ. The CDR3 covers 13 residues. V was clipped by 9 bases and J by 4 bases, with 15 bases between them. CDR3 sequence (DNA): TGTGCCAGTGCGGGAGGGGACGTCACTGAAGCTTTCTTT. Protein sequence: CASAGGDVTEAFF.